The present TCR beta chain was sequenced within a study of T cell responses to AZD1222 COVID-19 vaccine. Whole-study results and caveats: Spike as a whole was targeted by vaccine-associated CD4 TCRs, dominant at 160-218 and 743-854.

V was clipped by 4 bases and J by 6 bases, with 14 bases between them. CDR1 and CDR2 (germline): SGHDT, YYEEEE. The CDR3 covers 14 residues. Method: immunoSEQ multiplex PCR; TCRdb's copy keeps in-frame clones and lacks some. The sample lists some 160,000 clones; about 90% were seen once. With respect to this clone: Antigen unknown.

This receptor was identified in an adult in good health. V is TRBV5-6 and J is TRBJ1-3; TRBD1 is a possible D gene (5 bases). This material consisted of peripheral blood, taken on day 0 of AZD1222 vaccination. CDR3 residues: CASSPTAGVNTIYF. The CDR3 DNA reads TGTGCCAGCAGCCCCACGGCGGGGGTAAACACCATATATTTT.